This T cell receptor (beta chain) was identified in a study of siplizumab effects on memory and regulatory T cells. Findings of the study overall: Where siplizumab was present, mappable alloreactive CD4+ clones averaged about 70% Treg-derived, compared with 25% to 30% in controls. In unstimulated cells, naive T cells appeared more diverse than memory T cells and seemed major alloresponse contributors.

The assay was immunoSEQ multiplex PCR, and TCRdb's table has in-frame clones only and misses some. Of about 70,000 clones detected, 88% appear once; the ten largest clones hold 1.5% to 2%. On this clone: The antigen remains unidentified.

The CDR3 loop spans 14 amino acids. The trim removed 6 bases at V and 5 bases at J, leaving 6 bases unmatched. In germline, CDR1 is SGHRS, CDR2 YFSETQ. This clonotype was obtained from a human donor in good health. This sequence joins TRBV5-1 and TRBJ2-3, with 10 bases identical to TRBD2. The sample consisted of Tregs sorted from blood. For the CDR3, the DNA is TGCGCCAGCAAGAAAGCGGGAGGGCTAGATACGCAGTATTTT. Its translation: CASKKAGGLDTQYF. Full variable domain (missing parts from reference TRBV5-1 and TRBJ2-3): KAGVTQTPRYLIKTRGQQVTLSCSPISGHRSVSWYQQTPGQGLQFLFEYFSETQRNKGNFPGRFSGRQFSNSRSEMNVSTLELGDSALYLCASKKAGGLDTQYFGPGTRLTVL.